A selection of T cell receptor beta chains follows, all from one sample in a study of OX40 agonist ivuxolimab in advanced cancers. This table comes from immunoSEQ multiplex PCR, and its TCRdb copy is limited to in-frame clones, with some not included. The table has some 10,000 clones, approximately 87% seen once; the top ten hold roughly 13%. Here the sequenced sample was CD4+ or CD8+ T cells sorted from blood, taken in a trial of the OX40 agonist ivuxolimab. All receptors come from an adult with an advanced solid tumor such as melanoma, head and neck, liver or kidney cancer. Each CDR3 is given without its conserved first and last residue. The order of the fields is D gene, V gene, CDR3 protein. D genes are given only for firm matches.

>NA|TRBV6-6
ASSYSGQGQFYGYT
>TRBD2|TRBV7-6
ASSPRGSGGSSTDTQY
>TRBD1|TRBV15
ATSEGRGQIYGYT
>NA|TRBV27
ASSLLGNQPQH
>NA|TRBV7-7
ASSLGSGPGELF
>TRBD1|TRBV7-6
ASSLRDPGQGEREQY
>TRBD1|TRBV28
ASSLSGTGDFSNQPQH
>TRBD1|TRBV19
ASSRGGQGFIEQY
>NA|TRBV9
ASSVDGGQNIQY
>NA|TRBV7-6
ASSLRGGSYNSPLH
>TRBD1|TRBV4-2
ASSDSGTGGLQETQY
>TRBD1|TRBV12-5
ASGPPDRGGTEAF
>NA|TRBV13
ASSPTAGDYEQY
>TRBD1|TRBV29-1
SVAGTGRDANEKLF
>NA|TRBV6-5
ASSSTLATRNTEAF
>TRBD1|TRBV11-2
ASSRTGFYEQY
>NA|TRBV7-8
ASSLVQGLRETQY
>NA|TRBV5-6
ASSFGYSTSGANVLT
>NA|TRBV11-3
ASSLQGNYGYT
>TRBD1|TRBV9
ASSAPPGDRGSDEQF
>TRBD1|TRBV7-9
ASSVGQGETQY
>NA|TRBV6-5
ASSYGTITEAF
>NA|TRBV5-6
ASSLGGGYT
>TRBD1|TRBV9
ASNQGAMMAETQY
>NA|TRBV5-6
ASSSGNQPQH
>NA|TRBV27
ASSIGGQNQPQH
>NA|TRBV11-2
ASSALRGGGDTQY
>NA|TRBV7-8
ASSQGLTGTIY
>TRBD2|TRBV27
ASSQGLAGTTDTQY
>TRBD1|TRBV9
ASSGTGRTLH
>TRBD2|TRBV4-1
ASSQTGTRPPDTQY
>TRBD1|TRBV6-1
ASNQGAGEQY
>TRBD2|TRBV4-2
ASSQGLAGDPYNEQF
>TRBD2|TRBV2
ASTILAGSYNEQF
>NA|TRBV7-9
ASSLVDGGPYNEQF
>TRBD2|TRBV9
ASSPTSGQETQY
>NA|TRBV5-6
ASRFTGHPWEQY
>TRBD1|TRBV19
ASSGGWGNQPQH
>NA|TRBV9
ASSVATMTVKRENIQY
>TRBD2|TRBV7-6
ASSLEAGTGELF
>NA|TRBV7-2
ASSAQNEQY
>TRBD2|TRBV28
ASSGTSFSYEQY
>TRBD1|TRBV7-9
ASSSTKTDRGGSEKLF
>NA|TRBV28
ASSPDPQETQY
>TRBD2|TRBV27
ASSFGGGASDTQY
>TRBD1|TRBV7-9
ASSLGTGKSNTIY
>TRBD1|TRBV5-4
ASSPGQGGYEQY
>NA|TRBV10-3
AISFEGDTEAF
>NA|TRBV10-3
ATIPSDAGTTYEQY
>NA|TRBV7-8
ASSLSARVLYEQY
>NA|TRBV19
ASSTLMASQETQY
>NA|TRBV7-8
ASSLVSKGYNSPLH
>NA|TRBV12-1
ASSPTLAMSSYNEQF
>TRBD2|TRBV11-2
ASSLTSGAGDTQY